These 9 T cell receptor beta chains were all obtained from the same sample, sequenced in a study of T cells in Graves' hyperthyroidism and ophthalmopathy. Template material for amplifying TCR beta CDR3 regions consisted of RNA transcripts. TCR CDR3 regions were first amplified by RT-PCR with HTBI primers. TCRdb re-called the multiplex PCR reads with MiXCR, one entry per CDR3 protein. The repertoire holds approximately 400,000 distinct CDR3 sequences, with 25% as singletons. The sequencing sample was made of blood. These receptors all come from a man aged 45 to 65 with Graves' hyperthyroidism.

This clonotype has a handful of counts. V and J are TRBV6-1 and TRBJ2-7; TRBD2 aligns across 8 bases. The germline CDR1 and CDR2 sequences are MNHNS and SASEGT. CDR3 length equals 16 residues. The V gene end was trimmed by 5 bases and the J gene end by 0 bases; junction bases not matched to a gene: 9. This chain's CDR3 is CASSTPQRGRSYEQYF. The CDR3 DNA follows: TGTGCCAGCAGTACCCCCCAGCGGGGGCGCTCCTACGAGCAGTACTTC.

V gene TRBV19 combines with J gene TRBJ1-1; D remains unclear. Germline V gene lookup returns CDR1 LNHDA and CDR2 SQIVND (reference sequence). This CDR3 is built from 11 residues. V lost 7 bases to trimming and J lost 6 bases, with 9 bases between them. This chain's CDR3 is CASTTVAEAFF. CDR3 nucleotide sequence: TGTGCCAGTACGACGGTTGCTGAAGCTTTCTTT. The full variable domain, in which reference TRBV19 and TRBJ1-1 provide the parts outside the CDR3, is DGGITQSPKYLFRKEGQNVTLSCEQNLNHDAMYWYRQDPGQGLRLIYYSQIVNDFQKGDIAEGYSVSREKKESFPLTVTSAQKNPTAFYLCASTTVAEAFFGQGTRLTVV.

The table lists this clonotype with a few counts. The V and J genes are TRBV9 and TRBJ2-1; 7 nucleotides match TRBD1. V shed 5 bases, J shed 6 bases, and the junction held 8 bases outside the gene matches. CDR1 and CDR2 (germline): SGDLS, YYNGEE. The CDR3 has 14 amino acids. The CDR3 DNA is TGTGCCAGCAGTACAGGGGAGTCTACCAATGAGCAGTTCTTC. It is translated as CASSTGESTNEQFF.

The chain links TRBV20-1 to TRBJ2-3, with D uncertain. The CDR3 consists of 14 residues. The V end lost 0 bases, the J end lost 3 bases, and 10 bases lay between the germline ends. Germline V gene data show CDR1 as DFQATT and CDR2 as SNEGSKA (reference sequence). The CDR3 sequence: CSARDVVATDTQYF. The CDR3 DNA follows: TGCAGTGCTAGAGATGTCGTGGCGACAGATACGCAGTATTTT.

The chain is built from TRBV20-1 and TRBJ2-7; D possibly corresponds to TRBD1 (5 bases). V lost 1 base and J 3 bases, leaving 13 bases between the germline ends. The CDR3 runs 14 residues. The germline V gene has CDR1 DFQATT and CDR2 SNEGSKA (reference sequence). The CDR3 sequence: CSARAREGVYEQYF. As DNA, the CDR3 is TGCAGTGCTAGAGCCAGAGAAGGGGTCTACGAGCAGTACTTC.

This clonotype was detected only a few times. The rearrangement uses TRBV7-9 and TRBJ2-7; perhaps TRBD1 as D (6 bases). The V gene lost 4 bases and the J gene lost 4 bases, with 14 bases spanning the gap. Germline CDR1 SEHNR, CDR2 FQNEAQ (reference sequence). There are 14 residues in the CDR3. CDR3 protein: CASSSPGTPYEQYF. CDR3 nucleotides: TGTGCCAGCAGCTCCCCCGGGACACCATACGAGCAGTACTTC.

A few counts support this clonotype. The chain combines TRBV7-9 with TRBJ2-2; TRBD2 matches at 10 bases. Trimming cost V 5 bases and J 5 bases; bases outside gene matches: 2. Germline V gene data show CDR1 as SEHNR and CDR2 as FQNEAQ (reference sequence). The CDR3 totals 14 residues. The DNA of the CDR3 is TGTGCCAGCAGCGAGCGGGGGGGGACCGGGGAGCTGTTTTTT. Its protein product is CASSERGGTGELFF. Full variable domain (rest looked up from reference TRBV7-9 and TRBJ2-2): DTGVSQNPRHKITKRGQNVTFRCDPISEHNRLYWYRQTLGQGPEFLTYFQNEAQLEKSRLLSDRFSAERPKGSFSTLEIQRTEQGDSAMYLCASSERGGTGELFFGEGSRLTVL.

The rearrangement links TRBV27 to TRBJ1-1; weak D call: TRBD1 (5 bases). Germline CDR1 reads MNHEY; CDR2 reads SMNVEV (reference sequence). The CDR3 contains 15 residues. V was pared by 3 bases and J by 4 bases, with 15 bases between. The chain's CDR3 is CASSFLGGGGTEAFF. CDR3 nucleotides: TGTGCCAGCAGTTTCCTCGGGGGTGGAGGCACTGAAGCTTTCTTT.

The chain recombines TRBV5-1 with TRBJ2-1, with TRBD1 matching 7 bases. From germline, CDR1 is SGHRS and CDR2 YFSETQ. The CDR3 spans 15 residues. The ends lost 0 bases at V and 4 bases at J; junction bases unmatched: 4. The CDR3 loop reads CASSLGGTEYNEQFF. The CDR3 DNA reads as TGCGCCAGCAGCTTGGGTGGGACAGAATACAATGAGCAGTTCTTC. The full variable domain, completed using reference TRBV5-1 and TRBJ2-1, is KAGVTQTPRYLIKTRGQQVTLSCSPISGHRSVSWYQQTPGQGLQFLFEYFSETQRNKGNFPGRFSGRQFSNSRSEMNVSTLELGDSALYLCASSLGGTEYNEQFFGPGTRLTVL.